This T cell receptor beta chain stems from a study of OX40 agonist ivuxolimab in advanced cancers. The germline CDR1 and CDR2 sequences are SGHTA and FQGNSA. V was shortened by 6 bases and J by 5 bases, with 14 bases between the two germline ends. This CDR3 contains 14 residues. The method was immunoSEQ multiplex PCR; TCRdb's version includes in-frame clones alone and lacks a portion of them. Of approximately 58,000 clones in the sample, 84% were seen once. J is TRBJ2-1 and V is TRBV7-2, with D hard to call. Sample: CD4+ or CD8+ T cells sorted from blood, taken in a trial of the OX40 agonist ivuxolimab. This TCR was recovered from an adult with an advanced solid tumor such as melanoma, head and neck, liver or kidney cancer. Here the CDR3 reads CASSPSRLNNEQFF. In DNA, the CDR3 is TGTGCCAGCAGTCCCTCCAGGCTGAACAATGAGCAGTTCTTC. Using reference TRBV7-2 and TRBJ2-1 for the parts outside the CDR3, the full variable domain is GAGVSQSPSNKVTEKGKDVELRCDPISGHTALYWYRQSLGQGLEFLIYFQGNSAPDKSGLPSDRFSAERTGGSVSTLTIQRTQQEDSAVYLCASSPSRLNNEQFFGPGTRLTVL.